Listed below are T cell receptor beta chains from one sample, sequenced in a study of beta chain features in type 1 diabetes. Clones were sequenced by immunoSEQ multiplex PCR, and TCRdb holds only the in-frame ones, with some missing. Of approximately 250,000 clones detected, approximately 10% appear once; the ten largest clones hold over 0.015%. Material: naive CD4+ T cells from blood. Receptors originate from a man younger than 40 with type 1 diabetes. The CDR3 runs from the conserved cysteine through the conserved F or W. D genes are given only for firm matches. Rows may omit the clone size; those that give it use once, few, many or a size class.

J,D,V,size,DNA,CDR3
TRBJ2-5,NA,TRBV4-3,NA,TGCGCCAGCAGCCAAGGGACTCAAGAGACCCAGTACTTC,CASSQGTQETQYF
TRBJ2-5,NA,TRBV12-5,few,TGTGCTAGTGGTCCTCTACCGGGAACTCAAGAGACCCAGTACTTC,CASGPLPGTQETQYF
TRBJ2-2,TRBD2,TRBV7-9,NA,TGTGCCAGCAGCTTAGCGCGGGGGAGTGGCACCGGGGAGCTGTTTTTT,CASSLARGSGTGELFF
TRBJ1-1,NA,TRBV14,NA,TGTGCCAGCAGCCGGCAGCGCACTGAAGCTTTCTTT,CASSRQRTEAFF
TRBJ1-2,TRBD1,TRBV5-4,NA,TGTGCCAGCAGCGAGGACAGGGGGAATGGCTACACCTTC,CASSEDRGNGYTF
TRBJ2-5,TRBD2,TRBV7-2,few,TGTGCCAGCAGCTTAGAACTAGCGGGGAAGTCGAAGACCCAGTACTTC,CASSLELAGKSKTQYF
TRBJ2-5,NA,TRBV21-1,NA,TGTGCCCTCTCTACAGGGGGCCTCACAGAAGAGACCCAGTACTTC,CALSTGGLTEETQYF
TRBJ2-5,TRBD2,TRBV2,NA,TGTGCCAGCGCGGGGGTGTCCGTCCAAGAGACCCAGTACTTC,CASAGVSVQETQYF
TRBJ2-5,NA,TRBV2,NA,TGTGCCAGCACCCAAGTGACAGAACACCAAGAGACCCAGTACTTC,CASTQVTEHQETQYF
TRBJ2-7,TRBD1,TRBV29-1,few,TGCAGCGTTGTCGGCGACAGGGTACCCTACGAGCAGTACTTC,CSVVGDRVPYEQYF
TRBJ2-2,NA,TRBV5-1,few,TGCGCCAGCAGCTTTGAACTTAACACCGGGGAGCTGTTTTTT,CASSFELNTGELFF
TRBJ2-7,NA,TRBV20-1,NA,TGCAGTGCTAGGGGCGTCCCCGGTCAGTACTTC,CSARGVPGQYF
TRBJ1-6,TRBD1,TRBV30,few,TGTGCCTGGGGGGACAGGGAGGGATTCTCACCCCTCCACTTT,CAWGDREGFSPLHF
TRBJ2-7,TRBD1,TRBV6-5,NA,TGTGCCAGCAAGGCAGGGGGTTTTGTCTACGAGCAGTACTTC,CASKAGGFVYEQYF
TRBJ2-6,TRBD1,TRBV18,NA,TGTGCCAGCTCACCTCAACAGGGGGCTGGGGCCAACGTCCTGACTTTC,CASSPQQGAGANVLTF
TRBJ2-3,NA,TRBV9,few,TGTGCCAGCAGCGTACGCAGTTACACAGATACGCAGTATTTT,CASSVRSYTDTQYF
TRBJ1-4,TRBD1,TRBV4-1,NA,TGCGCCAGCAGCCGGGGACAGCTTGAAAAACTGTTTTTT,CASSRGQLEKLFF
TRBJ1-1,NA,TRBV19,NA,TGTGCCAGTACCCCCGCCGGACAGAGGAACACTGAAGCTTTCTTT,CASTPAGQRNTEAFF